Listed below are T cell receptor beta chains from one sample, sequenced in a study of cytomegalovirus exposure and HLA in healthy donors. Measured with immunoSEQ multiplex PCR; TCRdb has only the in-frame clones, and not every one. The sample consists of 90,000 to 130,000 clones, under 97% of them appearing once. Sequencing was carried out using PBMCs. Every receptor here comes from a woman aged 18-29 years in good health and CMV-seronegative. CDR3s include the opening cysteine and the closing phenylalanine or tryptophan. D genes are given only for firm matches. The size entry is marked missing in some rows and otherwise reads once, few, many or a size class.

DNA,CDR3,J,D,size,V
TGTGCCAGCAGTGATGATAGCGGGGGGAACGGTGAGCAGTTCTTC,CASSDDSGGNGEQFF,TRBJ2-1,TRBD2,NA,TRBV2
TGTGCCACCAGCTCTGGGGGAGGGGGGTTTAGTGAGCAGTTCTTC,CATSSGGGGFSEQFF,TRBJ2-1,NA,NA,TRBV15
TGCGCCAGCAGCTTCTCAGGGTACCAAGAGACCCAGTACTTC,CASSFSGYQETQYF,TRBJ2-5,NA,NA,TRBV5-1
TGTGCCACCAAAACCGGACAGGGATGGGCTGACACCGGGGAGCTGTTTTTT,CATKTGQGWADTGELFF,TRBJ2-2,TRBD1,once,TRBV6-7
TGTGCCAGCAGTTTATTAGCTGCAACTAATGAAAAACTGTTTTTT,CASSLLAATNEKLFF,TRBJ1-4,NA,NA,TRBV27
TGTGCCAGCAGCCCGGGATTTTCAGTGGCCACAGATACGCAGTATTTT,CASSPGFSVATDTQYF,TRBJ2-3,NA,few,TRBV7-8
TGTGCCAGCAGCGGGGACATAGGAAACTATGGCTACACCTTC,CASSGDIGNYGYTF,TRBJ1-2,NA,NA,TRBV9
TGTGCCATCAGTGAGTCCCTCGTGGGCTACACCTTC,CAISESLVGYTF,TRBJ1-2,NA,NA,TRBV10-3
TGTGCCAGCTCACCACTAGGACTCATTAATGAAAAACTGTTTTTT,CASSPLGLINEKLFF,TRBJ1-4,NA,NA,TRBV18
TGTGCCAGTAGTATAGGGCTAGCGGGGGGGGGCAATGAGCAGTTCTTC,CASSIGLAGGGNEQFF,TRBJ2-1,TRBD2,NA,TRBV19